These T cell receptor beta chains were read from a single sample in a study of cytomegalovirus exposure and HLA in healthy donors. Here immunoSEQ multiplex PCR was the method, and the copy in TCRdb shows in-frame clones only, minus some. The top ten hold about 7% of the sample, which has over 150,000 clones, about four fifths seen once. The sample was PBMCs. The receptors here all came from a woman aged 25 to 39 in good health and CMV-seropositive. CDR3s include the opening cysteine and the closing phenylalanine or tryptophan. The D gene is left open where the match is weak. Size values are once, few and many counts, or a class for expanded clones, and some rows have none.

V: TRBV6-5; length: 13; D: NA; size: NA; J: TRBJ1-2; CDR3: CASQIRGGYGYTF; DNA: TGTGCCAGCCAGATCAGAGGGGGCTATGGCTACACCTTC
V: TRBV7-9; length: 15; D: TRBD1; size: NA; J: TRBJ2-4; CDR3: CASSSQGADKNIQYF; DNA: TGTGCCAGCAGCTCGCAGGGGGCGGACAAAAACATTCAGTACTTC
V: TRBV10-3; length: 13; D: TRBD1; size: NA; J: TRBJ1-2; CDR3: CAIPTGANYGYTF; DNA: TGTGCCATACCGACAGGGGCTAACTATGGCTACACCTTC
V: TRBV5-4; length: 16; D: NA; size: NA; J: TRBJ2-7; CDR3: CASSHGGGAADYEQYF; DNA: TGTGCCAGCAGCCATGGAGGGGGCGCGGCCGACTACGAGCAGTACTTC
V: TRBV19; length: 16; D: NA; size: NA; J: TRBJ1-1; CDR3: CASSIRTLHRSAEAFF; DNA: TGTGCCAGTAGTATCCGGACTCTTCATCGTTCGGCTGAAGCTTTCTTT
V: TRBV7-3; length: 15; D: NA; size: few; J: TRBJ1-1; CDR3: CASSGNGGVNTEAFF; DNA: TGTGCCAGCAGCGGAAATGGGGGGGTGAACACTGAAGCTTTCTTT
V: TRBV6-6; length: 14; D: TRBD1; size: few; J: TRBJ1-1; CDR3: CASGTGGLGPEAFF; DNA: TGTGCCAGCGGGACAGGGGGCCTGGGCCCTGAAGCTTTCTTT
V: TRBV30; length: 14; D: NA; size: NA; J: TRBJ2-7; CDR3: CAWSVPGLSYEQYF; DNA: TGTGCCTGGAGTGTACCAGGACTCTCCTACGAGCAGTACTTC
V: TRBV4-1; length: 15; D: TRBD1; size: NA; J: TRBJ1-5; CDR3: CASSPRTGAWQPQHF; DNA: TGCGCCAGCAGTCCCCGGACAGGGGCCTGGCAGCCCCAGCATTTT
V: TRBV7-2; length: 14; D: NA; size: NA; J: TRBJ2-7; CDR3: CASSLGAGSYEQYF; DNA: TGTGCCAGCAGCTTAGGGGCAGGGTCCTACGAGCAGTACTTC
V: TRBV6-1; length: 14; D: TRBD1; size: NA; J: TRBJ2-3; CDR3: CAADRGDIADTQYF; DNA: TGTGCCGCAGACAGGGGTGATATTGCAGATACGCAGTATTTT
V: TRBV6-4; length: 17; D: NA; size: NA; J: TRBJ2-3; CDR3: CASSDSWTVLGTDTQYF; DNA: TGTGCCAGCAGTGACTCATGGACAGTTCTTGGCACAGATACGCAGTATTTT
V: TRBV27; length: 13; D: NA; size: NA; J: TRBJ2-7; CDR3: CASSLFGQGGQYF; DNA: TGTGCCAGCAGTTTATTCGGGCAGGGTGGGCAGTACTTC
V: TRBV7-9; length: 16; D: TRBD2; size: few; J: TRBJ2-2; CDR3: CASSRSGGAATGELFF; DNA: TGTGCCAGCAGCCGCAGCGGGGGGGCGGCCACCGGGGAGCTGTTTTTT
V: TRBV4-3; length: 13; D: TRBD1; size: NA; J: TRBJ2-5; CDR3: CASSHGTEETQYF; DNA: TGCGCCAGCAGCCACGGGACAGAAGAGACCCAGTACTTC
V: TRBV5-6; length: 14; D: NA; size: NA; J: TRBJ1-4; CDR3: CASSLAGIGEKLFF; DNA: TGTGCCAGCAGCTTGGCCGGGATAGGGGAAAAACTGTTTTTT
V: TRBV5-4; length: 15; D: NA; size: NA; J: TRBJ1-2; CDR3: CASSFRAGNNYGYTF; DNA: TGTGCCAGCAGCTTTAGGGCAGGGAATAACTATGGCTACACCTTC
V: TRBV9; length: 13; D: TRBD2; size: NA; J: TRBJ2-1; CDR3: CASSLAGNNEQFF; DNA: TGTGCCAGCAGCCTAGCGGGGAACAATGAGCAGTTCTTC
V: TRBV7-3; length: 16; D: NA; size: NA; J: TRBJ2-2; CDR3: CASSLLGAANTGELFF; DNA: TGTGCCAGCAGCTTGCTGGGCGCCGCGAACACCGGGGAGCTGTTTTTT
V: TRBV7-7; length: 14; D: NA; size: NA; J: TRBJ2-2; CDR3: CASSKAGSPGELFF; DNA: TGTGCCAGCAGCAAGGCGGGGTCCCCCGGGGAGCTGTTTTTT
V: TRBV4-3; length: 20; D: NA; size: NA; J: TRBJ1-1; CDR3: CASSQGIETPWGGSDTEAFF; DNA: TGCGCCAGCAGCCAAGGAATTGAGACCCCATGGGGGGGTTCGGACACTGAAGCTTTCTTT
V: TRBV5-6; length: 16; D: NA; size: few; J: TRBJ2-7; CDR3: CASSPDGGASLYEQYF; DNA: TGTGCCAGCAGCCCAGATGGGGGGGCATCTCTCTACGAGCAGTACTTC
V: TRBV5-6; length: 16; D: TRBD1; size: NA; J: TRBJ2-5; CDR3: CASSSIGTGVQETQYF; DNA: TGTGCCAGCAGCTCGATCGGGACAGGGGTCCAAGAGACCCAGTACTTC
V: TRBV5-6; length: 16; D: TRBD1; size: NA; J: TRBJ2-1; CDR3: CASSSLGTVSYNEQFF; DNA: TGTGCCAGCAGCTCCCTGGGGACAGTCTCCTACAATGAGCAGTTCTTC
V: TRBV4-2; length: 15; D: TRBD1; size: NA; J: TRBJ2-5; CDR3: CASSVTGGAIETQYF; DNA: TGTGCCAGCAGCGTCACAGGGGGCGCGATAGAGACCCAGTACTTC
V: TRBV28; length: 11; D: NA; size: NA; J: TRBJ1-1; CDR3: CASTTDAEAFF; DNA: TGTGCCAGCACTACAGACGCTGAAGCTTTCTTT
V: TRBV30; length: 16; D: TRBD2; size: NA; J: TRBJ2-3; CDR3: CASKKRLAGGPDTQYF; DNA: TGTGCCTCAAAGAAAAGACTAGCGGGGGGGCCTGATACGCAGTATTTT
V: TRBV5-4; length: 14; D: TRBD1; size: NA; J: TRBJ2-5; CDR3: CASSFGTDQETQYF; DNA: TGTGCCAGCAGCTTCGGGACAGACCAAGAGACCCAGTACTTC
V: TRBV9; length: 14; D: NA; size: NA; J: TRBJ2-3; CDR3: CASRAGSGTDTQYF; DNA: TGTGCCAGCAGGGCAGGATCGGGGACAGATACGCAGTATTTT
V: TRBV7-3; length: 14; D: NA; size: NA; J: TRBJ2-1; CDR3: CASSTGAGYNEQFF; DNA: TGTGCCAGCAGCACCGGGGCGGGATACAATGAGCAGTTCTTC
V: TRBV4-3; length: 15; D: NA; size: NA; J: TRBJ1-2; CDR3: CASSQERPGNYGYTF; DNA: TGCGCCAGCAGCCAAGAGCGCCCGGGAAACTATGGCTACACCTTC
V: TRBV5-1; length: 15; D: TRBD2; size: few; J: TRBJ2-3; CDR3: CASTPRGGGTDTQYF; DNA: TGCGCCAGCACCCCCCGGGGGGGCGGCACAGATACGCAGTATTTT
V: TRBV6-4; length: 16; D: TRBD2; size: NA; J: TRBJ2-3; CDR3: CASSDSSGGSTDTQYF; DNA: TGTGCCAGCAGTGACTCCAGCGGGGGGAGCACAGATACGCAGTATTTT
V: TRBV6-6; length: 14; D: TRBD1; size: NA; J: TRBJ2-4; CDR3: CASSAGTVPTIQYF; DNA: TGTGCCAGCAGCGCCGGGACAGTCCCAACCATTCAGTACTTC
V: TRBV28; length: 15; D: TRBD1; size: NA; J: TRBJ1-1; CDR3: CASSLWDRAVTEAFF; DNA: TGTGCCAGCAGTTTATGGGACAGGGCGGTAACTGAAGCTTTCTTT